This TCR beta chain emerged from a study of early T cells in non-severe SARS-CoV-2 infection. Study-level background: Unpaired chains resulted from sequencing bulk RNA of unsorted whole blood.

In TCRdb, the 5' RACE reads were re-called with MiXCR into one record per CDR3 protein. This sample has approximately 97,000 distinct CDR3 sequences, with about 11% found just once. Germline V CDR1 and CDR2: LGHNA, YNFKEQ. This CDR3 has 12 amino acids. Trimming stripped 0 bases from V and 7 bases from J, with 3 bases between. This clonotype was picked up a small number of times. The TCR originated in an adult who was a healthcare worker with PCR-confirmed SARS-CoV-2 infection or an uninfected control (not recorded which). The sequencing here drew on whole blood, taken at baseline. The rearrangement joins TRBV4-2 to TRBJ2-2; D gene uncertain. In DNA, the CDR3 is TGTGCCAGCAGCCAAGACGGCGGGGAGCTGTTTTTT. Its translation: CASSQDGGELFF.